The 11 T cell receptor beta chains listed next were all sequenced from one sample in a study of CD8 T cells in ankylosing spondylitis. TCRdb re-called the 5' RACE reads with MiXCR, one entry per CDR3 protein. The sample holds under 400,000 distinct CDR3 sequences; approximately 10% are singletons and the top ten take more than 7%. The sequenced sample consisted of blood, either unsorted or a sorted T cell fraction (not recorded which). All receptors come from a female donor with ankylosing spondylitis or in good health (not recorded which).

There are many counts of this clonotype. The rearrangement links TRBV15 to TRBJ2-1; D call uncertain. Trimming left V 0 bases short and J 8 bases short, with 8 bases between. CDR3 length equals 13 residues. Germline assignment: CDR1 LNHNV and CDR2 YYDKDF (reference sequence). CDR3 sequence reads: CATSRDPKDEQFF. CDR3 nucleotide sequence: TGTGCCACCAGCAGAGATCCGAAGGATGAGCAGTTCTTC.

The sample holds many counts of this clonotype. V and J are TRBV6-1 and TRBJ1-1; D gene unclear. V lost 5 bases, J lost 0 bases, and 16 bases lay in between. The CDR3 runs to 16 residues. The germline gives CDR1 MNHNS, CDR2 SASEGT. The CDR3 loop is CASSPRTVSMNTEAFF. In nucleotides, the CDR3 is TGTGCCAGCAGTCCACGGACGGTCTCTATGAACACTGAAGCTTTCTTT.

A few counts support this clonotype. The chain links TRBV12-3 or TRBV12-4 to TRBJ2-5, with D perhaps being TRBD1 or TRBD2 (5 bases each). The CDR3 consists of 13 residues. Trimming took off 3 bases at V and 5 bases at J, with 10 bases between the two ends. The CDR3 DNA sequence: TGTGCCAGCAGTTTCGCAGGGACGGAGACCCAGTACTTC. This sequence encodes CASSFAGTETQYF.

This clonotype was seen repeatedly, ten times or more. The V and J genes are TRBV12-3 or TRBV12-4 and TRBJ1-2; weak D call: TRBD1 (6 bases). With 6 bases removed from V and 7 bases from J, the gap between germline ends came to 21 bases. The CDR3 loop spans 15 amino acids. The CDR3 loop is CASSLRRQGQGGYTF. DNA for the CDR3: TGTGCCAGCAGCTTAAGGAGGCAGGGGCAAGGTGGCTACACCTTC.

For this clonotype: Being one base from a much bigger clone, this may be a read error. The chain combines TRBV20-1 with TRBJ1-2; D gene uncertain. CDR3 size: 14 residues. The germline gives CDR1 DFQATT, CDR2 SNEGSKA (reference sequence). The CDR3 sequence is CSARDQAGGYGYPF. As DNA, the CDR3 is TGCAGTGCTAGAGATCAGGCGGGCGGGTATGGCTACCCCTTC.

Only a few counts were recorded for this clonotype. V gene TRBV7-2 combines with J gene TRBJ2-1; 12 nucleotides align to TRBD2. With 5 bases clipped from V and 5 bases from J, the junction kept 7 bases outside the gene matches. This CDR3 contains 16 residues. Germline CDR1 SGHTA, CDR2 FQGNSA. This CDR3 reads CASSLTSGRSNNEQFF. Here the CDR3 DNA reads TGTGCCAGCAGCCTCACTAGCGGGAGGTCTAACAATGAGCAGTTCTTC.

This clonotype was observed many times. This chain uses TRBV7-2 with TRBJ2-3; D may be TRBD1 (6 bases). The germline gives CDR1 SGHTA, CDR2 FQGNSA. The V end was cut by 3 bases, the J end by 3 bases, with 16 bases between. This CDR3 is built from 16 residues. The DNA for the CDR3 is TGTGCCAGCAGCTTTTCAATAACAGGGTTAACAGATACGCAGTATTTT. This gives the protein CASSFSITGLTDTQYF.

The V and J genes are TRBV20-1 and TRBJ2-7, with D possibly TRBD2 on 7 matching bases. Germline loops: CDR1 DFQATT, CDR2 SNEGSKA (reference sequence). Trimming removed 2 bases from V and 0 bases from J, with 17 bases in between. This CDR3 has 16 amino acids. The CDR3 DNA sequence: TGCAGTGCTAGACATGGGAGGGGGGGGTCCTCCTACGAGCAGTACTTC. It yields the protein CSARHGRGGSSYEQYF.

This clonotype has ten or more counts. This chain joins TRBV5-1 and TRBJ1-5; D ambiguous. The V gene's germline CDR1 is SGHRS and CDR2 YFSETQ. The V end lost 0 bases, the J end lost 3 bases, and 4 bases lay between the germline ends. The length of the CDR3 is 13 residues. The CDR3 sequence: CASSLETNQPQHF. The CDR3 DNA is TGCGCCAGCAGCTTGGAGACCAATCAGCCCCAGCATTTT.

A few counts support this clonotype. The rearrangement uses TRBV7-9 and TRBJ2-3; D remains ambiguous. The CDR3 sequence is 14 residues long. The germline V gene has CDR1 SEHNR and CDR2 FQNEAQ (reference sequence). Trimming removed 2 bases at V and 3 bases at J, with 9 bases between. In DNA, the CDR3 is TGTGCCAGCAGCTTAACTGGGATGACAGATACGCAGTATTTT. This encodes CASSLTGMTDTQYF.

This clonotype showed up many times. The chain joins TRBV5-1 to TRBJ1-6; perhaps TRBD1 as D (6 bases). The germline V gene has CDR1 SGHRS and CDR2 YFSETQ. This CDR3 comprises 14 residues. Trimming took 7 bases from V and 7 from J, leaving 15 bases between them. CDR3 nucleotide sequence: TGCGCCAGCTCTAATGGACAGAGCAATTCACCCCTCCACTTT. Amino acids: CASSNGQSNSPLHF.